The T cell receptor beta chain under discussion was sequenced for a study of blood T cell repertoires in COVID-19. Study-level background: COVID-19 samples collected from the United States, Italy and Spain covered acute and convalescent phases. From T cells, B-cell-depleted T cells, or PBMCs came the material, which was cDNA or gDNA.

The authors' processing: Reference gene primer amplification gave estimated nucleated cell counts. Here immunoSEQ multiplex PCR was the method, and the copy in TCRdb shows in-frame clones only, minus some. D and trimming were read from the DNA, whereas the V and J calls and clone size are those reported in that table. The top ten clones hold around 3.9% of a sample with about 290,000 clones, 85% of them seen once. The source of this sequence is a woman in her forties or fifties with active or convalescent COVID-19. Sequencing was done on a sample of peripheral blood.

CDR3 amino acids: CASSQEGGRRNTIYF. For the CDR3, the DNA is TGCGCCAGCAGCCAAGAAGGCGGAAGGAGGAACACCATATATTTT. The rearrangement joins TRBV4-1 to TRBJ1-3; no definite D call. V lost 0 bases, J lost 7 bases, and 13 bases lay in between. This CDR3 comprises 15 residues. Germline V gene data show CDR1 as MGHRA and CDR2 as YSYEKL.